This paragraph covers one T cell receptor (beta chain) sequence. Antigen specificity is unknown. Pooled samples include second doses given at about 4 or 12 weeks. TCRdb's table, derived via immunoSEQ multiplex PCR, lists solely in-frame clones and lacks some. Of over 150,000 clones in the sample, 70% to 90% are singletons; the top ten hold around 4.4%. Germline V gene sequence: CDR1 SGHDT, CDR2 YYEEEE. Trimming cost V 2 bases and J 7 bases, with 18 bases left between them. The CDR3 sequence is 15 residues long. The data were taken from a study of T cell responses to AZD1222 COVID-19 vaccine. Study results and limitations: Females outnumbered males among donors, who were mostly white British; clonal diversity was possibly underestimated. Spike was spanned by vaccine-associated CD4 TCRs, with dominance at 160-218 and 743-854. The study identified only six AZD1222 recipients as seropositive at baseline.

This clonotype was sampled from an adult who received the AZD1222 COVID-19 vaccine. V gene TRBV5-6 combines with J gene TRBJ2-5; tentative D call: TRBD1 (5 bases). Source: peripheral blood, taken 28 days after the second AZD1222 dose. CDR3 sequence reads: CASSFIQGWGGTQYF. Here the CDR3 DNA reads TGTGCCAGCAGCTTTATCCAGGGTTGGGGTGGGACCCAGTACTTC.